The sequence of this TCR beta chain was determined in a study of T cell responses to AZD1222 COVID-19 vaccine. CDR1 and CDR2 from the germline V gene are SEHNR and FQNEAQ (reference sequence). The CDR3 contains 14 residues. V lost 8 bases and J lost 2, with 16 bases in between. General study results and limits: Mostly white British, mostly female donors; authors suggested clonal diversity may be underestimated.

The protocol was immunoSEQ multiplex PCR, while the TCRdb copy is restricted to in-frame clones and leaves out a portion. The data contain 140,000 or so clones, roughly 86% of them seen just once; the ten biggest clones take up 4.5% to 5.5%. As regards this clone: Its antigen is still unknown.

This sequence was found in an adult who received the MenACWY meningococcal vaccine as a control. V usage is TRBV7-9 and J usage is TRBJ2-7; D is unclear. This specimen consisted of peripheral blood, obtained 28 days after the second dose of the MenACWY control vaccine. Here the CDR3 DNA reads TGTGCCAGCTCAGCTTCTATCGGAACCTACGAGCAGTACTTC. Translation: CASSASIGTYEQYF.